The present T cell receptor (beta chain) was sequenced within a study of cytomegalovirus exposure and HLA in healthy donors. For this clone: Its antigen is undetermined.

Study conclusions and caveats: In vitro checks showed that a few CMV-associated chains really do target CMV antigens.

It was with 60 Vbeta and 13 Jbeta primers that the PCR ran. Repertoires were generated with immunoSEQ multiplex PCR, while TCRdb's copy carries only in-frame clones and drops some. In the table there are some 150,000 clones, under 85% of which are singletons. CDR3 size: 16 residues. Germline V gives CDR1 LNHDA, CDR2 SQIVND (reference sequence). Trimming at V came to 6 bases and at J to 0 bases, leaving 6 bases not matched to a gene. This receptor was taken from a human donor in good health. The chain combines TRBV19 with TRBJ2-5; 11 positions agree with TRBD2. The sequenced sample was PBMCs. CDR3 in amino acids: CASSRPGLADQETQYF. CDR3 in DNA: TGTGCCAGTAGCAGACCGGGACTAGCGGACCAAGAGACCCAGTACTTC. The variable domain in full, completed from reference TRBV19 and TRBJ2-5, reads DGGITQSPKYLFRKEGQNVTLSCEQNLNHDAMYWYRQDPGQGLRLIYYSQIVNDFQKGDIAEGYSVSREKKESFPLTVTSAQKNPTAFYLCASSRPGLADQETQYFGPGTRLLVL.